The 32 T cell receptor beta chains listed next were all sequenced from one sample in a study of neurological immune-mediated disorders. TCRdb recomputed calls from the 5' RACE reads with MiXCR, one row per CDR3 protein. The repertoire holds 35,000 or so distinct CDR3 sequences, with around 10% as singletons. The sequencing input was PBMCs. All receptors derive from a young woman with HTLV-1-associated myelopathy (HAM/TSP).

This clonotype was counted ten times or more. The rearrangement links TRBV5-1 to TRBJ2-3; D may match TRBD1 or TRBD2 (5 bases each). The germline V gene encodes CDR1 SGHRS and CDR2 YFSETQ. The CDR3 length is 14 residues. V lost 3 bases, J lost 6 bases, and 14 bases lay in between. This chain's CDR3 is CASSYGTPSDTQYF. In DNA, the CDR3 is TGCGCCAGCAGCTACGGGACCCCATCGGATACGCAGTATTTT.

This clonotype was recorded many times. The chain recombines TRBV29-1 with TRBJ2-3, with D perhaps matching TRBD2 (5 bases). The germline gives CDR1 SQVTM, CDR2 ANQGSEA. Trimming removed 3 bases from V and 4 bases from J, with 17 bases in between. The CDR3 covers 15 residues. The CDR3 loop is CSVDTGRGGPDTQYF. In DNA form, the CDR3 reads TGCAGCGTTGATACCGGCAGAGGAGGACCAGATACGCAGTATTTT.

This clonotype was detected ten times or more. The chain couples TRBV20-1 to TRBJ2-2; D is possibly TRBD1 (6 bases). V was clipped by 6 bases and J by 6 bases, with 8 bases between them. CDR3 length: 11 amino acids. Germline CDR1 reads DFQATT; CDR2 reads SNEGSKA (reference sequence). The CDR3 nucleotides are TGCAGTGCACGGACAGCCGGGGAGCTGTTTTTT. Translation: CSARTAGELFF.

By share of the sample, this clonotype is medium-sized. This sequence joins TRBV20-1 and TRBJ2-1; 8 bases match TRBD2. V shed 5 bases and J 5 bases; nucleotides not matched to a gene: 8. In germline, CDR1 is DFQATT, CDR2 SNEGSKA (reference sequence). The CDR3 extends over 14 amino acids. CDR3 sequence: CSAHIRRGDNEQFF. The CDR3 bases are TGCAGTGCTCATATAAGGCGGGGGGACAATGAGCAGTTCTTC.

This clonotype was seen ten or more times. The DNA is left out, because the CDR3 cannot be placed on it with certainty; the CDR3 is given as TCRdb lists it. J is TRBJ2-1 and V is TRBV19; TRBD1 is taken as the D call from the table, unchecked against the DNA. Per the germline V gene, CDR1 is LNHDA and CDR2 is SQIVND (reference sequence). The CDR3 is 15 amino acids long, termini counted. CDR3 sequence reads: CASTSDRARPNEQFF.

This clonotype was recorded at least ten times. The chain recombines TRBV5-1 with TRBJ1-2; maybe TRBD1 (5 bases). Germline CDR1 is SGHRS and CDR2 is YFSETQ. This CDR3 spans 14 amino acids. Trimming stripped 0 bases from V and 8 bases from J, with 14 bases between. The CDR3, as DNA: TGCGCCAGCAGCTTGGTTCCGGACAAAGGCGGCTACACCTTC. Translating it yields CASSLVPDKGGYTF.

This clonotype was seen many times. The chain has TRBV20-1 and TRBJ2-1; the D is unclear. The germline V gene encodes CDR1 DFQATT and CDR2 SNEGSKA (reference sequence). The CDR3 sequence is 14 residues long. V lost 4 bases and J 0 bases, leaving 10 bases between the germline ends. The CDR3 reads CSAIGQSSYNEQFF. In DNA form, the CDR3 reads TGCAGTGCTATCGGGCAGAGCTCCTACAATGAGCAGTTCTTC.

This clonotype was found many times. The chain combines TRBV20-1 with TRBJ2-6, with a possible D match to TRBD2 (5 bases). This CDR3 is built from 19 residues. The V gene lost 1 base and the J gene lost 0 bases, with 19 bases spanning the gap. Germline V gives CDR1 DFQATT, CDR2 SNEGSKA (reference sequence). This chain's CDR3 is CSARAPRGPGDSGANVLTF. The DNA for the CDR3 is TGCAGTGCTAGAGCTCCGAGAGGACCCGGGGACTCTGGGGCCAACGTCCTGACTTTC.

This clonotype was detected ten times or more. The chain combines TRBV20-1 with TRBJ2-3, with D unresolved. Germline V lookup: CDR1 DFQATT, CDR2 SNEGSKA (reference sequence). The CDR3 has 13 residues. Between the trimmed V and J ends, which lost 6 bases and 7 bases, there was a span of 17 bases. CDR3: CSAQSGRTNTQYF. Here the CDR3 DNA reads TGCAGTGCCCAAAGTGGTCGCACGAATACGCAGTATTTT.

This clonotype was picked up many times. The V gene is TRBV5-4, the J gene TRBJ2-1; D is tentatively TRBD1 or TRBD2 (5 bases each). Germline loops: CDR1 SGHNT, CDR2 YYREEE (reference sequence). The CDR3 has 14 amino acids. The V gene lost 8 bases and the J gene lost 3 bases, with 15 bases spanning the gap. The CDR3 nucleotides read TGTGCCAGTACGCCGGGACCGAACTACAATGAGCAGTTCTTC. Protein sequence: CASTPGPNYNEQFF.

This clonotype showed up many times. CDR3 nucleotides: TGTGCCACCAGCAGAGGTACGACGGGGCCCTCCAACTATGGCTACACCTTC. It encodes CATSRGTTGPSNYGYTF. The chain links TRBV15 to TRBJ1-2, with a weak D call TRBD1 (5 bases). The CDR3 runs to 17 residues. Germline CDR1 is LNHNV and CDR2 is YYDKDF (reference sequence). Trimming pared 1 base from V and 2 bases from J, leaving 17 bases between.

This clonotype has at least ten counts. This chain connects TRBV20-1 to TRBJ2-7; 11 bases agree with TRBD1. J gave up 6 bases and V 6 bases, and 10 bases lay outside the gene matches. CDR1 is DFQATT, CDR2 SNEGSKA, per germline (reference sequence). This CDR3 has 14 amino acids. The CDR3 DNA follows: TGCAGTGCCACTCCGGGACAGGGGGGACGCGAGCAGTACTTC. Its protein product is CSATPGQGGREQYF.

The table lists this clonotype with many counts. The rearrangement joins TRBV20-1 to TRBJ1-3; D gene unclear. Trimming cost V 7 bases and J 2 bases, with 9 bases left between them. The CDR3 is 12 residues long. Germline lookup yields CDR1 DFQATT and CDR2 SNEGSKA (reference sequence). The CDR3 sequence: CSVIGPGNTIYF. The CDR3 DNA follows: TGCAGTGTGATCGGTCCTGGAAACACCATATATTTT.

This clonotype was found many times. The chain uses TRBV27 and TRBJ2-2, with 9 bases identical to TRBD1. CDR1 is MNHEY, CDR2 SMNVEV, per germline (reference sequence). V lost 2 bases, J lost 0 bases, and 4 bases stayed unmatched. The CDR3 has 17 residues. The CDR3 DNA is TGTGCCAGCAGTTTAACAGGGGGCCGTCCGAACACCGGGGAGCTGTTTTTT. Translating gives CASSLTGGRPNTGELFF.

In regard to this clonotype: The CDR3 does not end in the conserved phenylalanine or tryptophan, so this is likely a read error. V and J are TRBV7-8 and TRBJ2-1, with TRBD1 matching 8 bases. V lost 6 bases to trimming and J lost 3 bases; unmatched junction nucleotides: 7. CDR1 SGHVS and CDR2 FQNEAQ come from the germline V gene. This CDR3 comprises 15 residues. CDR3 sequence (DNA): TGTGCCAGCAGAAAGGGAACAGGGGGCTACAATGAGCAGTTCTTA. It codes for CASRKGTGGYNEQFL.

In this sample, this clonotype turned up many times. The chain joins TRBV3-1 to TRBJ2-7, with 10 bases identical to TRBD2. Germline assignment: CDR1 LGHDT and CDR2 YNNKEL (reference sequence). Unmatched junction bases numbered 13, after V lost 5 bases and J lost 3 bases. The CDR3 extends over 17 amino acids. CDR3 sequence: CASSLTFTSGVYYEQYF. DNA of the CDR3: TGTGCCAGCAGCTTAACTTTCACTAGCGGGGTCTACTACGAGCAGTACTTC.

This clonotype was seen many times. The rearrangement links TRBV20-1 to TRBJ2-7, with 7 bases fitting TRBD2. The junction had 7 bases not matched to a gene; V was cut back by 0 bases and J by 2 bases. The CDR3 extends over 15 amino acids. Germline V gene lookup returns CDR1 DFQATT and CDR2 SNEGSKA (reference sequence). The CDR3 protein is CSAREEASGPYEQYF. The CDR3 DNA sequence: TGCAGTGCTAGAGAGGAGGCTAGCGGCCCCTACGAGCAGTACTTC.

At least ten counts were recorded for this clonotype. The CDR3 DNA sequence: TGTGCCAGCAGCGTTAGCTCGAGCAATCAGCCCCAGCATTTT. Translation: CASSVSSSNQPQHF. The chain carries TRBV9 and TRBJ1-5; no reliable D call. The CDR3 consists of 14 residues. In germline, CDR1 is SGDLS, CDR2 YYNGEE. The V and J ends lost 2 bases and 1 base respectively, with 7 bases between them.

This clonotype was recorded many times. The chain couples TRBV5-1 to TRBJ1-4; D uncertain. The germline V gene has CDR1 SGHRS and CDR2 YFSETQ. The ends were cut back, 0 bases at V and 0 bases at J, with 9 bases in the middle. The CDR3 loop spans 16 amino acids. DNA for the CDR3: TGCGCCAGCAGCTTGGGCGGTGGAACAACTAATGAAAAACTGTTTTTT. Translation gives CASSLGGGTTNEKLFF.

This clonotype was observed many times. The chain recombines TRBV20-1 with TRBJ1-4; a weak D match, TRBD1 (5 bases). Looked up from germline, CDR1 is DFQATT and CDR2 is SNEGSKA (reference sequence). This CDR3 comprises 17 residues. The germline V and J ends were trimmed by 0 bases and 2 bases, with 16 bases remaining between them. The CDR3 reads CSARDQKGLTTNEKLFF. The CDR3 DNA reads TGCAGTGCTAGAGATCAGAAGGGGCTCACGACTAATGAAAAACTGTTTTTT.

This clonotype was detected ten times or more. The chain uses TRBV2 and TRBJ1-1; D perhaps matches TRBD1 (5 bases). The CDR3 runs to 12 residues. V was trimmed by 5 bases and J by 7 bases, leaving 11 bases between them. The germline V gene has CDR1 SNHLY and CDR2 FYNNEI. CDR3 sequence: CASSRDQGEAFF. DNA for the CDR3: TGTGCCAGCAGTCGCGATCAGGGTGAAGCTTTCTTT.

This clonotype was seen at least ten times. This chain links TRBV7-8 with TRBJ1-6; tentatively, D is TRBD1 (6 bases). The germline V gene encodes CDR1 SGHVS and CDR2 FQNEAQ. V was pared by 2 bases and J by 10 bases, with 12 bases between. This CDR3 comprises 14 residues. CDR3 in amino acids: CASSLSGVSSPLHF. The DNA for the CDR3 is TGTGCCAGCAGCTTATCAGGGGTCAGCTCACCCCTCCACTTT.

This clonotype was picked up many times. This chain uses TRBV5-1 with TRBJ2-7; D perhaps matches TRBD2 (5 bases). CDR3 size: 15 residues. V gave up 4 bases and J gave up 3 bases, with 17 bases separating them. CDR1 is SGHRS and CDR2 is YFSETQ in the germline V gene. CDR3 sequence (DNA): TGCGCCAGCAGCCATACTAGTGGAGGAATCTACGAGCAGTACTTC. Its translation: CASSHTSGGIYEQYF.

As to this clonotype: Given a much more abundant clone one base away, this may be a read error. The rearrangement links TRBV19 to TRBJ1-1; 7 positions match TRBD1. With V trimmed by 5 bases and J by 3 bases, 3 bases remained unmatched. Germline CDR1 and CDR2: LNHDA and SQIVND (reference sequence). The CDR3 length is 13 residues. This CDR3 reads CASSWTGDTEAFF. As DNA, the CDR3 is TGTGCCAGTAGTTGGACAGGCGACACTGAAGCTTTCTTT.

This rearrangement joins TRBV20-1 to TRBJ2-5; 8 positions agree with TRBD1. CDR1 and CDR2 from the germline V gene are DFQATT and SNEGSKA (reference sequence). The CDR3 runs 15 residues. V dropped 7 bases and J dropped 2; count of bases not matched to a gene: 12. Here the CDR3 reads CSVPDRTGTQETQYF. The CDR3 DNA sequence: TGCAGTGTCCCCGATCGGACAGGGACGCAAGAGACCCAGTACTTC.

Many counts were recorded for this clonotype. V gene TRBV7-9 combines with J gene TRBJ2-7; TRBD1 matches 9 bases. The V and J ends lost 4 bases and 5 bases, in that order; junction bases with no gene match: 6. This CDR3 contains 14 residues. Germline assignment: CDR1 SEHNR and CDR2 FQNEAQ (reference sequence). The CDR3 DNA is TGTGCCAGCAGCTCGGACAGGGGCCGGGACGAGCAGTACTTC. Translated: CASSSDRGRDEQYF.

The V call is TRBV7-9, the J call TRBJ2-3, with no clear D. The V end lost 0 bases, the J end lost 1 base, and 5 bases lay between the germline ends. Germline CDR1 reads SEHNR; CDR2 reads FQNEAQ (reference sequence). The CDR3 runs to 14 residues. CDR3 DNA: TGTGCCAGCAGCTTAGCTGAAGGCACAGATACGCAGTATTTT. Translation: CASSLAEGTDTQYF.

V usage is TRBV7-2 and J usage is TRBJ2-7, with D possibly being TRBD1 or TRBD2 (5 bases each). This CDR3 contains 14 residues. Per germline, CDR1 SGHTA and CDR2 FQGNSA. Trimming stripped 2 bases from V and 3 bases from J, with 11 bases between. CDR3: CASSLWGPYYEQYF. The CDR3 nucleotides read TGTGCCAGCAGCTTATGGGGACCTTACTACGAGCAGTACTTC.

The chain is built from TRBV20-1 and TRBJ2-3; 12 bases agree with TRBD2. The length of the CDR3 is 15 residues. Trimming took 4 bases from V and 4 from J; bases not matched to a gene: 6. CDR1 is DFQATT, CDR2 SNEGSKA, per germline (reference sequence). Here the CDR3 DNA reads TGCAGTGCTACTCGGACTAGCGGGGAGGCAGATACGCAGTATTTT. Its protein is CSATRTSGEADTQYF.

V usage is TRBV7-8 and J usage is TRBJ2-1, with D perhaps matching TRBD1 (6 bases). The CDR3 consists of 12 residues. The germline CDR1 and CDR2 sequences are SGHVS and FQNEAQ. V lost 6 bases and J lost 10, with 13 bases in between. CDR3 bases: TGTGCCAGCAGGCGAGCCGGGACAGAGCAGTTCTTC. This translates into CASRRAGTEQFF.

This clonotype was seen repeatedly, ten times or more. The J gene is TRBJ2-7, the V gene TRBV10-3, with D perhaps given as TRBD1 or TRBD2 (5 bases each). The germline V gene encodes CDR1 ENHRY and CDR2 SYGVKD. This CDR3 is 13 amino acids long. V lost 10 bases and J 5 bases, leaving 18 bases between the germline ends. The CDR3 loop reads CATAGTRGHEQYF. The CDR3 DNA sequence: TGTGCCACCGCCGGGACCCGGGGCCACGAGCAGTACTTC.

Many counts were recorded for this clonotype. The DNA of the CDR3 is TGCAGTGCTCGATCAGACAGGGTGGATCAGCCCCAGCATTTT. Translated: CSARSDRVDQPQHF. This chain connects TRBV20-1 to TRBJ1-5; 7 bases match TRBD1. CDR1 is DFQATT and CDR2 is SNEGSKA in the germline V gene (reference sequence). V lost 5 bases and J lost 5; bases outside the gene matches: 9. The CDR3 is 14 amino acids.